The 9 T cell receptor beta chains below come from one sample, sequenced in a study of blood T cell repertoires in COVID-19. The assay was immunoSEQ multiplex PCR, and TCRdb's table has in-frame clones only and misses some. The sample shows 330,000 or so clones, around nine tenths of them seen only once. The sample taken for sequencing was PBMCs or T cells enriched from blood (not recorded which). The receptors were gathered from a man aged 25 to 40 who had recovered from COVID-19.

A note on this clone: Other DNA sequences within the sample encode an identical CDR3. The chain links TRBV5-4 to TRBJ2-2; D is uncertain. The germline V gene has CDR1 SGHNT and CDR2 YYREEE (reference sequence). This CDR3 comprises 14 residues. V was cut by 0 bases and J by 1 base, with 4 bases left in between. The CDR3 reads CASSLAGNTGELFF. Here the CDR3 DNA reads TGTGCCAGCAGCTTGGCGGGGAACACCGGGGAGCTGTTTTTT.

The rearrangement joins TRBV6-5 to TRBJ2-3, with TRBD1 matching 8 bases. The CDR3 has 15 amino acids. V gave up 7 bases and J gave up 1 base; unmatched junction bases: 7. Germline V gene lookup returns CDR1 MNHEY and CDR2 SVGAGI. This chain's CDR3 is CASTTGQGGTDTQYF. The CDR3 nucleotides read TGTGCCAGCACTACCGGACAGGGAGGCACAGATACGCAGTATTTT.

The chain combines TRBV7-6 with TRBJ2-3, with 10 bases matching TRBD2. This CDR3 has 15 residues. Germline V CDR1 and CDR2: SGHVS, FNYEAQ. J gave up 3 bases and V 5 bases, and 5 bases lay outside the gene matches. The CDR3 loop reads CASSLGTSATDTQYF. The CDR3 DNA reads TGTGCCAGCAGCCTAGGGACTAGCGCGACAGATACGCAGTATTTT.

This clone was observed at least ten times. CDR3 in DNA: TGTGCCAGCAGTGAGGTAGTCACCGGGGAGCTGTTTTTT. Its protein is CASSEVVTGELFF. This sequence joins TRBV2 and TRBJ2-2; D call uncertain. Between the trimmed V and J ends, which lost 3 bases and 4 bases, there was a span of 6 bases. Germline CDR1 reads SNHLY; CDR2 reads FYNNEI. The CDR3 is 13 amino acids.

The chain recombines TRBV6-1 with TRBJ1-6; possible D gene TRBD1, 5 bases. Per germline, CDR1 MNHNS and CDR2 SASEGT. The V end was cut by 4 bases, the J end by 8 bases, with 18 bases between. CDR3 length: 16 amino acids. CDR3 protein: CASSVRGDWGDSPLHF. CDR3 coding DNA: TGTGCCAGCAGTGTCCGAGGCGATTGGGGCGATTCACCCCTCCACTTT.

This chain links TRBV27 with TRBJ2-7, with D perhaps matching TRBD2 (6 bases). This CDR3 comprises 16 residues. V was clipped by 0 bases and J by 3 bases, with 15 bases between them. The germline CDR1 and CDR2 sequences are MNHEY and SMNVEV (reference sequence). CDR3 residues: CASSLSAGTVIYEQYF. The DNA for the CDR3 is TGTGCCAGCAGTTTATCTGCGGGGACTGTGATCTACGAGCAGTACTTC.

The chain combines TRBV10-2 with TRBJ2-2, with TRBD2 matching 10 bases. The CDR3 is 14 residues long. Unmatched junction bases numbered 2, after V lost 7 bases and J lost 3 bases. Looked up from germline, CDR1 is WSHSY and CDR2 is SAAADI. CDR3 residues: CASTSGGDTGELFF. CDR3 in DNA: TGCGCCAGCACCAGCGGGGGGGACACCGGGGAGCTGTTTTTT.

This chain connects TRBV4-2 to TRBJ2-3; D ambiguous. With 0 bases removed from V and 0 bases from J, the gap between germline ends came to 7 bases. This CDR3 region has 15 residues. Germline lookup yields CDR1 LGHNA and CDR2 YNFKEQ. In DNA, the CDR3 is TGTGCCAGCAGCCAAGATGGGCAAAGCACAGATACGCAGTATTTT. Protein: CASSQDGQSTDTQYF.

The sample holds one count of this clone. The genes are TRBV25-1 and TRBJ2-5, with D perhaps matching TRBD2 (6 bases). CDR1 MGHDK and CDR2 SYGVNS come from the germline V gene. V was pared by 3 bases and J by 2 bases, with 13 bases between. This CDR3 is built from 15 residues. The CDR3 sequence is CASSEGSGKQETQYF. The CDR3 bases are TGTGCCAGCAGTGAGGGTAGCGGAAAACAAGAGACCCAGTACTTC. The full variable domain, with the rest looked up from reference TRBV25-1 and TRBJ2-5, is EADIYQTPRYLVIGTGKKITLECSQTMGHDKMYWYQQDPGMELHLIHYSYGVNSTEKGDLSSESTVSRIRTEHFPLTLESARPSHTSQYLCASSEGSGKQETQYFGPGTRLLVL.